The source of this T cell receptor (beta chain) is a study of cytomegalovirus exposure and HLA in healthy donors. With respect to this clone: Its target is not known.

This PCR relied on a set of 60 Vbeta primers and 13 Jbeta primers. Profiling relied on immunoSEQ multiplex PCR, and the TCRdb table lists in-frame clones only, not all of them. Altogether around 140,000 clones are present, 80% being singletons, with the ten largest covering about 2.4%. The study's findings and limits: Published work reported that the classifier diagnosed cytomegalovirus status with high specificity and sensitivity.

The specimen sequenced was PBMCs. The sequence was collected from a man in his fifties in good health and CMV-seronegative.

CDR3 residues: CASSSTTYNEQFF. CDR3 bases: TGTGCCAGCAGCTCGACTACCTACAATGAGCAGTTCTTC. This chain joins TRBV11-1 and TRBJ2-1; a possible D gene is TRBD2 (5 bases). Trimming cost V 4 bases and J 2 bases, with 6 bases left between them. CDR1 and CDR2 from the germline V gene are SGHAT and FQDESV (reference sequence). The CDR3 length is 13 residues.